The 14 T cell receptor beta chains below come from one sample, sequenced in a study of T cells after yellow fever vaccination. In TCRdb, the 5' RACE reads were re-called with MiXCR into one record per CDR3 protein. The table lists approximately 260,000 distinct CDR3 sequences, 13% of them singletons. Specimen: CD4+ T cells sorted from PBMCs, collected 45 days after the yellow fever booster vaccination. These receptors came from a man aged 30 to 39 who received the YFV17D yellow fever vaccine.

The sample holds a few counts of this clonotype. The chain joins TRBV6-2 or TRBV6-3 to TRBJ2-2; D perhaps matches TRBD1 (5 bases). The germline V gene has CDR1 MNHEY and CDR2 SVGEGT. The V gene lost 0 bases and the J gene lost 2 bases, with 13 bases spanning the gap. The CDR3 extends over 17 amino acids. CDR3 region: CASSYSIFGANTGELFF. DNA for the CDR3: TGTGCCAGCAGTTACTCGATCTTTGGGGCCAACACCGGGGAGCTGTTTTTT.

The sample holds many counts of this clonotype. The chain has TRBV10-1 and TRBJ1-1; D ambiguous. The germline V and J ends were trimmed by 0 bases and 10 bases, with 9 bases remaining between them. This CDR3 region has 12 residues. Per germline, CDR1 WNHNN and CDR2 SYGVQD (reference sequence). CDR3 region: CASSESAGLAFF. The CDR3 nucleotides are TGCGCCAGCAGTGAGTCAGCCGGATTAGCTTTCTTT.

This clonotype was counted between two and nine times. The V and J genes are TRBV9 and TRBJ2-7, with 8 bases fitting TRBD2. The germline V gene has CDR1 SGDLS and CDR2 YYNGEE. Trimming at V came to 2 bases and at J to 0 bases, leaving 4 bases not matched to a gene. The CDR3 length is 15 residues. CDR3 sequence (DNA): TGTGCCAGCAGCGTTAGCGGGGCAAGCTCCTACGAGCAGTACTTC. This gives the protein CASSVSGASSYEQYF. Together with reference TRBV9 and TRBJ2-7, the CDR3 gives the full variable domain: DSGVTQTPKHLITATGQRVTLRCSPRSGDLSVYWYQQSLDQGLQFLIQYYNGEERAKGNILERFSAQQFPDLHSELNLSSLELGDSALYFCASSVSGASSYEQYFGPGTRLTVT.

The V call is TRBV12-5, the J call TRBJ2-7, with 7 bases lining up with TRBD1. This CDR3 is 16 amino acids long. The V gene end was trimmed by 7 bases and the J gene end by 3 bases; junction bases not matched to a gene: 15. Germline CDR1 reads LGHNT; CDR2 reads FRNRAP. CDR3 region: CASASRRNRGIYEQYF. The DNA for the CDR3 is TGTGCTAGTGCCTCTCGAAGGAACAGGGGCATCTACGAGCAGTACTTC.

This clonotype has only a few counts. This sequence joins TRBV12-3 or TRBV12-4 and TRBJ2-1; D not resolved. There are 15 residues in the CDR3. Trimming shortened V by 3 bases and J by 5 bases, and 14 bases separated the two germline ends. The CDR3 DNA reads as TGTGCCAGCAGTTTTGGCGGCAACCCCCACAATGAGCAGTTCTTC. Amino acid sequence: CASSFGGNPHNEQFF.

On this clonotype itself: A read error may produce the germline difference seen at one junction end. The rearrangement links TRBV10-3 to TRBJ1-1; TRBD1 might be the D (6 bases). Germline CDR1 ENHRY, CDR2 SYGVKD. This CDR3 has 13 residues. DNA for the CDR3: TGTGCCATCAGTGAGTCGATTAAGGGGGGAGCTCTCTTT. Translating it yields CAISESIKGGALF.

The chain joins TRBV2 to TRBJ2-1, with 7 bases aligning to TRBD2. Germline CDR1 reads SNHLY; CDR2 reads FYNNEI. Trimming took 7 bases from V and 8 from J; bases not matched to a gene: 14. This CDR3 spans 15 amino acids. As DNA, the CDR3 is TGTGCCAGCACATTGAGGCGGGAGCCCTCCGATGAGCAGTTCTTC. Translation gives CASTLRREPSDEQFF.

The sample holds many counts of this clonotype. The chain couples TRBV12-3 or TRBV12-4 to TRBJ2-2, with TRBD2 matching over 8 bases. V was clipped by 5 bases and J by 3 bases; unmatched bases: 5. CDR3 size: 15 residues. The CDR3 coding sequence is TGTGCCAGCAGTAAAGCGGGAGTACACACCGGGGAGCTGTTTTTT. Translating it yields CASSKAGVHTGELFF.

This clonotype was counted a few times. This chain links TRBV7-9 with TRBJ2-7; TRBD1 matches 8 bases. CDR1 is SEHNR, CDR2 FQNEAQ, per germline (reference sequence). The CDR3 has 15 residues. J gave up 5 bases and V 5 bases, and 11 bases lay outside the gene matches. DNA of the CDR3: TGTGCCAGCAGCCAGGTCCGGACAGGGTCCCACGAGCAGTACTTC. Translation: CASSQVRTGSHEQYF.

The chain links TRBV7-9 to TRBJ1-6; no clear D gene. The germline CDR1 and CDR2 sequences are SEHNR and FQNEAQ (reference sequence). The CDR3 runs 14 residues. Trimming removed 4 bases from V and 7 bases from J, with 11 bases in between. The CDR3 reads CASSYGAGNSPLHF. CDR3 in DNA: TGTGCCAGCAGCTACGGCGCGGGGAATTCACCCCTCCACTTT.

This clonotype was picked up a small number of times. This chain joins TRBV6-2 or TRBV6-3 and TRBJ2-3, with D perhaps TRBD2 (5 bases). The CDR3 is 14 residues long. CDR1 is MNHEY and CDR2 is SVGEGT in the germline V gene. Trimming pared 9 bases from V and 9 bases from J, leaving 22 bases between. In DNA, the CDR3 is TGTGCCAGTTCGTCCGGGATCAGACAAGGAACGCAGTATTTT. This encodes CASSSGIRQGTQYF.

This clonotype showed up just a few times. The rearrangement uses TRBV11-2 and TRBJ2-1, with 9 bases fitting TRBD2. The V gene's germline CDR1 is SGHAT and CDR2 FQNNGV. Losses at the gene ends were 4 bases for V and 4 bases for J; bases not matched to a gene: 5. The CDR3 extends over 15 amino acids. CDR3 DNA: TGTGCCAGCAGCTCAGGACTAGCGCGTTACAATGAGCAGTTCTTC. Translating gives CASSSGLARYNEQFF.

This clonotype occurred many times. The J gene is TRBJ2-1, the V gene TRBV5-1; D not resolved. The CDR3 is made up of 15 amino acids. Germline CDR1 is SGHRS and CDR2 is YFSETQ. V was shortened by 0 bases and J by 3 bases, with 10 bases between the two germline ends. CDR3 DNA: TGCGCCAGCAGCTTGGACAGTTCGTACTACAATGAGCAGTTCTTC. Its protein is CASSLDSSYYNEQFF.

The V gene is TRBV5-1, the J gene TRBJ2-7, with a possible D match to TRBD2 (5 bases). This CDR3 contains 14 residues. The V and J ends lost 0 bases and 5 bases respectively, with 12 bases between them. Germline CDR1 SGHRS, CDR2 YFSETQ. This chain's CDR3 is CASSLARGKHEQYF. In DNA form, the CDR3 reads TGCGCCAGCAGCTTGGCTCGGGGTAAACACGAGCAGTACTTC.